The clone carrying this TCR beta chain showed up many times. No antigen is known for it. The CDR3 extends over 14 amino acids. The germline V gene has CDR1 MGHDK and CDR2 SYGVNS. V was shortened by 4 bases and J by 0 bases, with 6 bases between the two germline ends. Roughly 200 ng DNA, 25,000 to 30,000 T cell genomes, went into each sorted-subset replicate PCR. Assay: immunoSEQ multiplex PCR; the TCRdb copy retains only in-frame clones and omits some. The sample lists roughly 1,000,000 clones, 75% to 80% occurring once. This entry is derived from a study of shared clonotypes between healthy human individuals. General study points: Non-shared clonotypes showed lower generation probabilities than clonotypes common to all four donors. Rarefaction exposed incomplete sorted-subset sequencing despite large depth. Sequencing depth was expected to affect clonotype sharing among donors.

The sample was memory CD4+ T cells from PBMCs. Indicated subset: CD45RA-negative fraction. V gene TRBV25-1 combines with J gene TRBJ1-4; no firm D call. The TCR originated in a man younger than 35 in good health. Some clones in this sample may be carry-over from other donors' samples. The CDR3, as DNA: TGTGCCAGCAGTGCGGGTGCAACTAATGAAAAACTGTTTTTT. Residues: CASSAGATNEKLFF.